This TCR beta chain came from a study of T cell responses to AZD1222 COVID-19 vaccine. Whole-study context: Investigators merged groups given second doses at roughly 4 or roughly 12 weeks.

Trimming took 7 bases from V and 8 from J, leaving 20 bases between them. Germline V gives CDR1 SNHLY, CDR2 FYNNEI. This CDR3 has 14 amino acids. This clone showed up just a few times. The antigen remains unidentified. Regarding the study as a whole: White British donors predominated, females outnumbered males, and clonal diversity was possibly underestimated. Nearly half of unique spike-specific TCRs reportedly avoided B.1.351 and B.1.1.7 mutated regions. Seropositive status at baseline applied to only five or six AZD1222 recipients.

Data came from immunoSEQ multiplex PCR; TCRdb stores just in-frame clones and leaves some out. The repertoire holds approximately 82,000 clones, more than 90% seen once, with about 5% in the top ten. This clonotype was obtained from an adult in good health. The chain is built from TRBV2 and TRBJ1-1; weak D call: TRBD1 (6 bases). The specimen was peripheral blood, collected on day 0 of AZD1222 vaccination. Here the CDR3 DNA reads TGTGCCAGCACTAAGTCTACAGGGAAATGGGAAGCTTTCTTT. Amino acid sequence: CASTKSTGKWEAFF.